The entry below describes one TCR beta chain. Its antigen is not known. This entry belongs to a study of T-cell memory formation after mild COVID-19. Turning to the study itself: The two donors had largely donor-specific TCR clusters. Study observations and caveats: Later expanders leaned CD4+, whereas clones that contracted between day 15 and 85 were balanced CD4/CD8. There was no confirmation that second-wave clones peaking on day 37 were SARS-CoV-2 specific. Largely, contracting CD4+ clones fell within CM and EM, and contracting CD8+ clones within EMRA.

MiXCR was run by TCRdb on the 5' RACE reads, yielding one entry per CDR3 protein. The sample lists about 190,000 distinct CDR3 sequences, around 17% seen once, with roughly 2.3% in the top ten. The germline gives CDR1 LGHDT, CDR2 YNNKEL (reference sequence). The CDR3 runs to 15 residues. The V end was cut by 0 bases, the J end by 7 bases, with 12 bases between. The sequenced sample was PBMCs or a T cell subset sorted from them (not recorded which). The origin of this receptor is an adult woman who had mild COVID-19 (a few samples of this study predate the infection). Cell type and time point are not known. V usage is TRBV3-1 and J usage is TRBJ2-2; weak D call: TRBD2 (5 bases). The CDR3 protein is CASSQDLRVGGELFF. Written as DNA, the CDR3 is TGTGCCAGCAGCCAAGATCTGAGGGTCGGCGGGGAGCTGTTTTTT.